The 21 T cell receptor beta chains in this list originate from one sample, sequenced in a study of blood T cell repertoires in COVID-19 (dated by TCRdb to 2018 to 2021). Library construction relied on the immunoSEQ multiplex PCR assay. Sourced from immuneACCESS, this table was stored by TCRdb with only in-frame sequences that have V and J called. A share of the clones is absent; for the studies checked, an unresolved V gene accounts for under half, and the remainder has no known explanation. Across this sample there are 80,000 to 95,000 clones, with about 70% seen only once. The biggest ten clones account for 20% of the sample. Sequenced input: peripheral blood. Receptors were obtained from a woman aged 80 or over with active or convalescent COVID-19.

The rearrangement links TRBV3-1 (or the pseudogene TRBV3-2) to TRBJ1-1; D remains unclear. The CDR3 runs to 15 residues. V was pared by 2 bases and J by 0 bases, with 10 bases between. Germline V gives CDR1 LGHDT, CDR2 YNNKEL (reference sequence). CDR3 sequence reads: CASSQSSLLNTEAFF. CDR3 sequence (DNA): TGTGCCAGCAGCCAATCTTCTCTGTTGAACACTGAAGCTTTCTTT.

V is TRBV11-3 and J is TRBJ2-5; tentative D call: TRBD2 (5 bases). CDR1 is SGHNT, CDR2 YENEEA, per germline. The ends were cut back, 5 bases at V and 2 bases at J, with 12 bases in the middle. This CDR3 is built from 14 residues. The CDR3 DNA follows: TGTGCCAGCAGCCCGTCTAGCTTTCAAGAGACCCAGTACTTC. It codes for CASSPSSFQETQYF.

The chain is built from TRBV19 and TRBJ1-1; tentatively, D is TRBD1 (6 bases). The CDR3 has 14 residues. V was shortened by 6 bases and J by 4 bases, with 15 bases between the two germline ends. Germline V lookup: CDR1 LNHDA, CDR2 SQIVND (reference sequence). This CDR3 is CASRPTGLGTEAFF. CDR3 coding DNA: TGTGCCAGTAGACCCACAGGGCTCGGCACTGAAGCTTTCTTT. Supplemented by reference TRBV19 and TRBJ1-1, the full variable domain reads DGGITQSPKYLFRKEGQNVTLSCEQNLNHDAMYWYRQDPGQGLRLIYYSQIVNDFQKGDIAEGYSVSREKKESFPLTVTSAQKNPTAFYLCASRPTGLGTEAFFGQGTRLTVV.

The chain links TRBV19 to TRBJ1-5; weak D call: TRBD1 (5 bases). CDR1 is LNHDA, CDR2 SQIVND, per germline (reference sequence). V was trimmed by 1 base and J by 1 base, leaving 14 bases between them. The CDR3 is made up of 17 amino acids. DNA of the CDR3: TGTGCCAGTAGTATAGGCGGGACTCGGTGGAGCAATCAGCCCCAGCATTTT. Translating it yields CASSIGGTRWSNQPQHF. The full variable domain, its missing parts supplied by reference TRBV19 and TRBJ1-5, is DGGITQSPKYLFRKEGQNVTLSCEQNLNHDAMYWYRQDPGQGLRLIYYSQIVNDFQKGDIAEGYSVSREKKESFPLTVTSAQKNPTAFYLCASSIGGTRWSNQPQHFGDGTRLSIL.

This clone was detected once. The J gene is TRBJ1-6, the V gene TRBV21-1; TRBD1 is the table's D call, not checked against the DNA. TRBV21-1 is a documented pseudogene. This CDR3 is built from 16 residues. DNA of the CDR3: TGTGCCAGCACCCCCGGTAGGGGGCATAAAAATTCACCCCTCCACTTT. It encodes CASTPGRGHKNSPLHF.

The chain links TRBV24-1 to TRBJ2-1; TRBD1 aligns across 12 bases. Unmatched junction bases numbered 5, after V lost 5 bases and J lost 7 bases. The CDR3 spans 15 residues. The germline CDR1 and CDR2 sequences are KGHDR and SFDVKD. Here the CDR3 DNA reads TGTGCCACCAGTGCCCCGGGACAGGGGGCGAATGAGCAGTTCTTC. It translates to CATSAPGQGANEQFF.

V and J are TRBV5-4 and TRBJ1-2, with 9 bases fitting TRBD1. Trimming removed 4 bases from V and 5 bases from J; junction bases left unmatched: 9. The germline gives CDR1 SGHNT, CDR2 YYREEE (reference sequence). The CDR3 spans 15 residues. The CDR3 DNA reads TGTGCCAGCAGCCCGGATGGACAGGGGCTGTATGGCTACACCTTC. Its protein is CASSPDGQGLYGYTF.

The V and J genes are TRBV18 and TRBJ1-2, with 8 bases fitting TRBD1. The CDR3 length is 14 residues. Germline CDR1 KGHSH, CDR2 LQKENI. Losses at the gene ends were 6 bases for V and 2 bases for J; bases not matched to a gene: 5. CDR3 loop: CASSVTGANYGYTF. CDR3 DNA: TGTGCCAGCTCCGTGACAGGGGCGAACTATGGCTACACCTTC. Looking up the rest from reference TRBV18 and TRBJ1-2 gives the full variable domain: NAGVMQNPRHLVRRRGQEARLRCSPMKGHSHVYWYRQLPEEGLKFMVYLQKENIIDESGMPKERFSAEFPKEGPSILRIQQVVRGDSAAYFCASSVTGANYGYTFGSGTRLTVV.

The gene calls are TRBV18 and TRBJ2-1; 9 nucleotides align to TRBD1. The germline V gene encodes CDR1 KGHSH and CDR2 LQKENI. J lost 5 bases, V lost 3 bases, and 8 bases had no gene match. There are 16 residues in the CDR3. CDR3 residues: CASSPRRQGDHNEQFF. As DNA, the CDR3 is TGTGCCAGCTCACCCCGCAGACAGGGGGATCACAATGAGCAGTTCTTC.

The chain combines TRBV15 with TRBJ2-3; 11 bases map to TRBD2. The length of the CDR3 is 19 residues. Germline trimming cut 0 bases from V and 2 bases from J; bases unmatched to any gene: 10. Germline CDR1 and CDR2: LNHNV and YYDKDF (reference sequence). DNA for the CDR3: TGTGCCACCAGCAGAGATTGGGGAGGACTAGCGGGTAACACAGATACGCAGTATTTT. Translating gives CATSRDWGGLAGNTDTQYF. Full variable domain (missing parts from reference TRBV15 and TRBJ2-3): DAMVIQNPRYQVTQFGKPVTLSCSQTLNHNVMYWYQQKSSQAPKLLFHYYDKDFNNEADTPDNFQSRRPNTSFCFLDIRSPGLGDTAMYLCATSRDWGGLAGNTDTQYFGPGTRLTVL.

V gene TRBV18 combines with J gene TRBJ2-7; 11 nucleotides align to TRBD1. CDR3 size: 16 residues. Per germline, CDR1 KGHSH and CDR2 LQKENI. Unmatched junction bases numbered 4, after V lost 3 bases and J lost 0 bases. CDR3 region: CASSPLGTGGSYEQYF. Written as DNA, the CDR3 is TGTGCCAGCTCACCCCTCGGGACAGGGGGCTCCTACGAGCAGTACTTC.

The J gene is TRBJ2-3, the V gene TRBV5-8; 11 bases are shared with TRBD1. V lost 4 bases to trimming and J lost 4 bases; unmatched junction nucleotides: 5. There are 15 residues in the CDR3. Germline lookup yields CDR1 SGHTS and CDR2 YDEGEE. The CDR3 loop is CASSRGQGASDTQYF. The CDR3, as DNA: TGTGCCAGCAGCCGAGGACAGGGGGCATCAGATACGCAGTATTTT.

The chain employs TRBV27 and TRBJ2-3; the match to TRBD1 covers 9 bases. CDR1 is MNHEY, CDR2 SMNVEV, per germline (reference sequence). The junction had 12 bases not matched to a gene; V was cut back by 3 bases and J by 2 bases. CDR3 length: 18 residues. The CDR3 protein is CASSFGWLTGGSTDTQYF. CDR3 DNA sequence: TGTGCCAGCAGTTTTGGATGGCTGACAGGGGGTTCCACAGATACGCAGTATTTT.

This clone came up a few times. The chain has TRBV7-9 and TRBJ2-1; perhaps TRBD1 as D (8 bases). V was clipped by 5 bases and J by 3 bases, with 20 bases between them. The germline V gene encodes CDR1 SEHNR and CDR2 FQNEAQ (reference sequence). The CDR3 has 17 amino acids. CDR3 coding DNA: TGTGCCAGCAGCCGGGGGGCCCCGGGACAGGTCTACAATGAGCAGTTCTTC. The encoded protein is CASSRGAPGQVYNEQFF. Variable domain in full (rest from reference TRBV7-9 and TRBJ2-1): DTGVSQNPRHKITKRGQNVTFRCDPISEHNRLYWYRQTLGQGPEFLTYFQNEAQLEKSRLLSDRFSAERPKGSFSTLEIQRTEQGDSAMYLCASSRGAPGQVYNEQFFGPGTRLTVL.

The chain links TRBV6-5 to TRBJ1-2; a possible D gene is TRBD1 (5 bases). The CDR3 spans 14 residues. Germline-derived CDR1 and CDR2 are MNHEY and SVGAGI. Trimming removed 6 bases from V and 8 bases from J, with 19 bases in between. CDR3 DNA: TGTGCCAGCAGGAGTTCAGGCAGGGTGGGAGGCTACACCTTC. As protein: CASRSSGRVGGYTF.

This clone was observed a handful of times. The rearrangement uses TRBV6-2 or TRBV6-3 and TRBJ2-2; D remains ambiguous. The CDR3 spans 16 residues. V lost 4 bases, J lost 2 bases, and 14 bases lay in between. Germline V gene lookup returns CDR1 MNHEY and CDR2 SVGEGT. The CDR3 coding sequence is TGTGCCAGCAGTTCTACTCTGGGTAGCAACACCGGGGAGCTGTTTTTT. This sequence encodes CASSSTLGSNTGELFF.

The V and J genes are TRBV19 and TRBJ1-5; a possible D gene is TRBD1 (5 bases). The germline V gene has CDR1 LNHDA and CDR2 SQIVND (reference sequence). Between the trimmed V and J ends, which lost 6 bases and 11 bases, there was a span of 17 bases. The CDR3 loop spans 13 amino acids. CDR3 sequence (DNA): TGTGCCAGTAGCCCGTCAGGGCCTCTGGCCCAGCATTTT. Translating it yields CASSPSGPLAQHF.

The chain carries TRBV12-5 and TRBJ1-6, with a tentative D call TRBD1 (6 bases). Germline V gene sequence: CDR1 LGHNT, CDR2 FRNRAP. V was pared by 6 bases and J by 4 bases, with 10 bases between. The CDR3 consists of 14 residues. CDR3 sequence: CASGGDTYNSPLHF. CDR3 DNA: TGTGCTAGTGGGGGGGACACATATAATTCACCCCTCCACTTT.

This clone has just a few counts. The gene calls are TRBV7-2 and TRBJ1-6, with 8 positions matching TRBD1. This CDR3 comprises 15 residues. Germline loops: CDR1 SGHTA, CDR2 FQGNSA. Germline trimming cut 5 bases from V and 4 bases from J; bases unmatched to any gene: 4. CDR3 coding DNA: TGTGCCAGCAGCCTCGGGACAGGATATAATTCACCCCTCCACTTT. This gives the protein CASSLGTGYNSPLHF.

The rearrangement joins TRBV7-8 to TRBJ2-6; maybe TRBD1 (5 bases). The CDR3 is 16 residues long. Trimming cost V 5 bases and J 4 bases, with 15 bases left between them. In germline, CDR1 is SGHVS, CDR2 FQNEAQ. The CDR3 loop is CASSTPGIPGANVLTF. The CDR3 DNA reads as TGTGCCAGCAGCACTCCAGGGATACCCGGGGCCAACGTCCTGACTTTC.

The chain employs TRBV19 and TRBJ2-3; tentative D call: TRBD2 (6 bases). The V gene lost 6 bases and the J gene lost 3 bases, with 10 bases spanning the gap. Per the germline V gene, CDR1 is LNHDA and CDR2 is SQIVND (reference sequence). The CDR3 has 13 residues. This CDR3 reads CASRARGTDTQYF. The CDR3 DNA reads as TGTGCCAGTAGGGCACGGGGGACAGATACGCAGTATTTT.